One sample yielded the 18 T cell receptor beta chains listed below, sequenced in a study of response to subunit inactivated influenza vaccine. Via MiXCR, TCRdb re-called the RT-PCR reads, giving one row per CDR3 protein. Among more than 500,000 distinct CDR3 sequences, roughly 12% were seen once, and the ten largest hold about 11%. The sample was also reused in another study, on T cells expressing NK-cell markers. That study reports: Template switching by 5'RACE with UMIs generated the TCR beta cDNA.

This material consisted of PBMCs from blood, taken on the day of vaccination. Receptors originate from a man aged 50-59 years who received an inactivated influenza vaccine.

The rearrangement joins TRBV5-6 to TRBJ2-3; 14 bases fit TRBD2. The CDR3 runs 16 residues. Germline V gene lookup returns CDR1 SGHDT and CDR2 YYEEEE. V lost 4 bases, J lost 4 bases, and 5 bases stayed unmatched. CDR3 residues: CASSQRTSGGSDTQYF. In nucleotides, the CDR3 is TGTGCCAGCAGCCAGCGGACTAGCGGGGGGTCAGATACGCAGTATTTT. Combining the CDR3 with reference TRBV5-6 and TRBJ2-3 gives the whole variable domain DAGVTQSPTHLIKTRGQQVTLRCSPKSGHDTVSWYQQALGQGPQFIFQYYEEEERQRGNFPDRFSGHQFPNYSSELNVNALLLGDSALYLCASSQRTSGGSDTQYFGPGTRLTVL.

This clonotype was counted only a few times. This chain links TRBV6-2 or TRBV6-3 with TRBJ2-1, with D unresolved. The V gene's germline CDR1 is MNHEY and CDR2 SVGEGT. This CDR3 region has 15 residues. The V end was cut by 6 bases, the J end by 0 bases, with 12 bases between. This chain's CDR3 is CASRDTLSSYNEQFF. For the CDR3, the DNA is TGTGCCAGCAGAGATACCTTGAGCTCCTACAATGAGCAGTTCTTC.

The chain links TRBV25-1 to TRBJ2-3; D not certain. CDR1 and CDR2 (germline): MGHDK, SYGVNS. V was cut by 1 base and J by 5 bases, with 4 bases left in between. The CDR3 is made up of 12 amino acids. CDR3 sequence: CASSEFGDTQYF. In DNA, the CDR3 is TGTGCCAGCAGTGAATTTGGAGATACGCAGTATTTT.

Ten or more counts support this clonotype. CDR3 in amino acids: CSVGGGEAKNIQYF. The CDR3, as DNA: TGCAGCGTTGGGGGAGGGGAGGCCAAAAACATTCAGTACTTC. The gene calls are TRBV29-1 and TRBJ2-4, with 7 bases lining up with TRBD2. V lost 4 bases and J lost 1; bases outside the gene matches: 4. Germline V gives CDR1 SQVTM, CDR2 ANQGSEA. The CDR3 extends over 14 amino acids.

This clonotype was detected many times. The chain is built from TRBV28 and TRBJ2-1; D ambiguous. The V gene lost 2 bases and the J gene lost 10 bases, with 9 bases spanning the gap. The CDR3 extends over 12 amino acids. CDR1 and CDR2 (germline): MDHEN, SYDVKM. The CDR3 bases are TGTGCCAGCAGTTTAGCGAGATCCGAGCAGTTCTTC. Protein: CASSLARSEQFF.

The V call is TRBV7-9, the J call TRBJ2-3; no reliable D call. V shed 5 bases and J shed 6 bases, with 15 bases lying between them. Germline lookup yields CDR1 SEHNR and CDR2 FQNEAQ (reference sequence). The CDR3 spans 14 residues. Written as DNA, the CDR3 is TGTGCCAGCAGCCTACCCGGTCAGGAGGATACGCAGTATTTT. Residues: CASSLPGQEDTQYF.

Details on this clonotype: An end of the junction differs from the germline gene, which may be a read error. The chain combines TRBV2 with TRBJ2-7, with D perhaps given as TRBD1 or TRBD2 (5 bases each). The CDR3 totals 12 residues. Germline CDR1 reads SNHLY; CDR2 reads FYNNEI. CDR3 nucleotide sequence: TGTACCAGCAGCCGGGACCTGGGAGAGCAGTACTTC. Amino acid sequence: CTSSRDLGEQYF. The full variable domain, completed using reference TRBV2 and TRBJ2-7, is EPEVTQTPSHQVTQMGQEVILRCVPISNHLYFYWYRQILGQKVEFLVSFYNNEISEKSEIFDDQFSVERPDGSNFTLKIRSTKLEDSAMYFCTSSRDLGEQYFGPGTRLTVT.

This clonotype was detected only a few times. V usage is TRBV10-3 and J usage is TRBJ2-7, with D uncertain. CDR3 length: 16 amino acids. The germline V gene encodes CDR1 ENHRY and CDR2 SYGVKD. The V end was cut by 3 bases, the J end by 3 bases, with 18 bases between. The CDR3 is CAISDSLGRSLYEQYF. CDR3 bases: TGTGCCATCAGTGACTCCTTGGGTCGGTCTCTCTACGAGCAGTACTTC.

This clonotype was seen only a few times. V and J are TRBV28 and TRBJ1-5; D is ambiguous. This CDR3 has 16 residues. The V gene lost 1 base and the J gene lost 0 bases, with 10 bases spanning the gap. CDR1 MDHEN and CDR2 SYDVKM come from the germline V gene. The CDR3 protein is CASSLLADYSNQPQHF. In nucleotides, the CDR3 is TGTGCCAGCAGTTTATTGGCCGATTATAGCAATCAGCCCCAGCATTTT. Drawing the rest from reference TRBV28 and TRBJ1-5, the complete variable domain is DVKVTQSSRYLVKRTGEKVFLECVQDMDHENMFWYRQDPGLGLRLIYFSYDVKMKEKGDIPEGYSVSREKKERFSLILESASTNQTSMYLCASSLLADYSNQPQHFGDGTRLSIL.

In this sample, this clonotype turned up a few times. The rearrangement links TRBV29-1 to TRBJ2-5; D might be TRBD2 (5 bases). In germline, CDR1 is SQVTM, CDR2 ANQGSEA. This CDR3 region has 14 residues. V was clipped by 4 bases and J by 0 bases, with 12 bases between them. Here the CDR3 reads CSVVDLADQETQYF. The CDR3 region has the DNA TGCAGCGTTGTTGATCTAGCAGACCAAGAGACCCAGTACTTC. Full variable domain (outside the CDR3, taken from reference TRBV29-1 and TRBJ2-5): SAVISQKPSRDICQRGTSLTIQCQVDSQVTMMFWYRQQPGQSLTLIATANQGSEATYESGFVIDKFPISRPNLTFSTLTVSNMSPEDSSIYLCSVVDLADQETQYFGPGTRLLVL.

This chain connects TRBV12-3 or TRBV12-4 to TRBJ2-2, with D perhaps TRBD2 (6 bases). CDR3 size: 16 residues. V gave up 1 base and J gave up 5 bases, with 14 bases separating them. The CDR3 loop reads CASSLGLGGRTGELFF. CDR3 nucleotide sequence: TGTGCCAGCAGTTTAGGCCTGGGGGGTCGGACCGGGGAGCTGTTTTTT.

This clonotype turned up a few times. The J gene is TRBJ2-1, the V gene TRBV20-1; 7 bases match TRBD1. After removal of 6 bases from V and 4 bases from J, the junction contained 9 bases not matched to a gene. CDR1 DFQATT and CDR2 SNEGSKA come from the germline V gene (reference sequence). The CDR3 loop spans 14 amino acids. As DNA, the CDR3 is TGCAGTGCCAGGGGACAGAACGTGTACAATGAGCAGTTCTTC. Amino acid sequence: CSARGQNVYNEQFF.

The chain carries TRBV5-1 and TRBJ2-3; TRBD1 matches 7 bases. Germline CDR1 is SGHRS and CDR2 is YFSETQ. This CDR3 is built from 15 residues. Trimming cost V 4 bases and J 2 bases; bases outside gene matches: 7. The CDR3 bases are TGCGCCAGCAGCCCGGGACAGTTTTCCACAGATACGCAGTATTTT. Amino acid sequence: CASSPGQFSTDTQYF.

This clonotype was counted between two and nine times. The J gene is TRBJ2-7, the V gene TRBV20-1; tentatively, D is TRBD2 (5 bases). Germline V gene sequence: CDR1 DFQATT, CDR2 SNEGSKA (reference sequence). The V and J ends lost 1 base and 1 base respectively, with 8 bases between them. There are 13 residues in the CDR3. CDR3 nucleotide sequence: TGCAGTGCTAGAGGATGGGAGTCCTACGAGCAGTACTTC. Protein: CSARGWESYEQYF.

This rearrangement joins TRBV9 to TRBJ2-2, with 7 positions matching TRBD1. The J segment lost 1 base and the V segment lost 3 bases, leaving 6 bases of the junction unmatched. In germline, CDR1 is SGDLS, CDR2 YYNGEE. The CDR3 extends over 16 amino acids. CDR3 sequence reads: CASSASTGRNTGELFF. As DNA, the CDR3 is TGTGCCAGCAGCGCATCGACAGGGCGGAACACCGGGGAGCTGTTTTTT.

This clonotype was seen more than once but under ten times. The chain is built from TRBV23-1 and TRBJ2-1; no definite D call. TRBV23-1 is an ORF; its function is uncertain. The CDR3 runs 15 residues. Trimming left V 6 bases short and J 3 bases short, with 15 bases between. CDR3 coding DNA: TGCGCCAGCAGCCCCAAGGGCGACCTCTACAATGAGCAGTTCTTC. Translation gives CASSPKGDLYNEQFF.

CDR3: CASSVAGGQSLRELFF. The CDR3 nucleotides are TGTGCCAGCAGCGTAGCTGGCGGACAGAGCCTCCGGGAGCTGTTTTTT. The gene calls are TRBV9 and TRBJ2-2, with a weak D call TRBD1 (6 bases). From germline, CDR1 is SGDLS and CDR2 YYNGEE. With 0 bases removed from V and 9 bases from J, the gap between germline ends came to 18 bases. This CDR3 comprises 16 residues. The whole variable domain, remainder taken from reference TRBV9 and TRBJ2-2, is DSGVTQTPKHLITATGQRVTLRCSPRSGDLSVYWYQQSLDQGLQFLIQYYNGEERAKGNILERFSAQQFPDLHSELNLSSLELGDSALYFCASSVAGGQSLRELFFGEGSRLTVL.

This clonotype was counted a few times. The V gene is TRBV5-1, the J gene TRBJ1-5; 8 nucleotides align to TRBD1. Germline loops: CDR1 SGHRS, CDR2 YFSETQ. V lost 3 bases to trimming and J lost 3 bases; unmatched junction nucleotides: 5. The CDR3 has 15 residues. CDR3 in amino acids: CASSWQGQVNQPQHF. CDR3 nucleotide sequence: TGCGCCAGCAGCTGGCAGGGACAGGTCAATCAGCCCCAGCATTTT.